This T cell receptor beta chain was retrieved from a study of blood T cells in healthy people across ages. General study findings and limits: TCR beta diversity correlated strongly with naive T cell percentage. Lack of knowledge of donor CMV status possibly confounded expanded clonotype changes. Observed TCR beta diversity per million T cells went down as age went up. This fall followed a roughly linear course with age.

The CDR3 runs to 11 residues. V was cut by 6 bases and J by 2 bases, with 7 bases left in between. In germline, CDR1 is SQVTM, CDR2 ANQGSEA. Together with a sample-barcoded 5' primer, a J-beta primer mix was included in a second PCR lasting roughly 6 to 12 cycles. Using its own MiXCR run on the 5' RACE reads, TCRdb lists one record per CDR3 protein. The data contain some 1.6 million distinct CDR3 sequences, roughly a third of them singletons. As concerns this clonotype: Antigen unknown.

The sequence was obtained from a woman aged 30 to 39 in good health. The chain is built from TRBV29-1 and TRBJ1-1; D unclear. The sequenced sample consisted of blood. In DNA, the CDR3 is TGCAGCGTCCAGAGCAACACTGAAGCTTTCTTT. It specifies CSVQSNTEAFF.